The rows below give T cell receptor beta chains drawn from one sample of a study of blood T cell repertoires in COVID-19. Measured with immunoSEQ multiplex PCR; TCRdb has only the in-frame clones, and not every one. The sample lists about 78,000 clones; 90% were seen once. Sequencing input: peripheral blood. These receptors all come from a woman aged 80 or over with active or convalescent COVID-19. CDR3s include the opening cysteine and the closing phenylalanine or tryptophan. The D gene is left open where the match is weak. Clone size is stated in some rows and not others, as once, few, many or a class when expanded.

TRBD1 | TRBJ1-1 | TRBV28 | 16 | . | CASRRLMTGVNTEAFF | TGTGCCAGCAGACGCTTGATGACAGGGGTCAACACTGAAGCTTTCTTT
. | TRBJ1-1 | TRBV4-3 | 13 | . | CASSLGRNTEAFF | TGCGCCAGCTCTCTGGGGCGGAACACTGAAGCTTTCTTT
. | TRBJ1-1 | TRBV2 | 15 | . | CASTQQGRLDTEAFF | TGTGCCAGTACCCAACAGGGTCGGTTGGACACTGAAGCTTTCTTT
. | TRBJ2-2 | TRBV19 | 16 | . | CASSIRDSAGTGELFF | TGTGCCAGTAGTATTAGGGACTCGGCGGGCACCGGGGAGCTGTTTTTT
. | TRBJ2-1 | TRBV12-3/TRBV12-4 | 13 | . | CASKQGNYDEQFF | TGTGCCAGCAAACAGGGCAATTACGATGAGCAGTTCTTC
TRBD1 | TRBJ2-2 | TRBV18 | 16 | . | CASSPPRGGRTGELFF | TGTGCCAGCTCACCCCCCAGAGGGGGCAGGACCGGGGAGCTGTTTTTT
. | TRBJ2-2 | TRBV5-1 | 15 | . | CASSTGLENTGELFF | TGCGCCAGCAGCACGGGACTCGAGAACACCGGGGAGCTGTTTTTT
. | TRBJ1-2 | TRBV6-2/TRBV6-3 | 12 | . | CASSPAGMGYTF | TGTGCCAGCAGCCCTGCAGGGATGGGCTACACCTTC
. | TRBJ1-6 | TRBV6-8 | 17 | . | CASSRIGKRSRNSPLHF | TGTGCCAGCAGTCGGATCGGTAAGAGGAGCCGTAATTCACCCCTCCACTTT
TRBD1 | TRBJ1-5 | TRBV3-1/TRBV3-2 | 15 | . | CASSPTTGGSQPQHF | TGTGCCAGCAGTCCTACTACAGGGGGCAGTCAGCCCCAGCATTTT
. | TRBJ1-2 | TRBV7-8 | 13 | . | CASSLGVDYGYTF | TGTGCCAGCAGCTTAGGAGTGGACTATGGCTACACCTTC
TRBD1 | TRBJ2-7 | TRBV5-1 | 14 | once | CASSLGQGSYEQYF | TGCGCCAGCAGCTTGGGACAGGGCTCCTACGAGCAGTACTTC
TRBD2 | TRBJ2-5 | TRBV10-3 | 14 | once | CATRDGTSGETQYF | TGTGCCACCAGGGACGGGACTAGCGGAGAGACCCAGTACTTC
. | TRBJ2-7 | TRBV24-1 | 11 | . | CATAGGYEQYF | TGTGCCACCGCTGGGGGGTACGAGCAGTACTTC
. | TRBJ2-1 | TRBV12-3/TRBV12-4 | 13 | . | CASTLGLYNEQFF | TGTGCCAGCACCCTAGGACTATACAATGAGCAGTTCTTC
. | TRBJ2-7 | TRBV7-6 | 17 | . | CASSSIRGTRSSYEQYF | TGTGCCAGCAGCTCTATTCGGGGGACTCGCAGCTCCTACGAGCAGTACTTC
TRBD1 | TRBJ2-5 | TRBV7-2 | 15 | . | CASSTDRGRGETQYF | TGTGCCAGCAGCACCGACAGGGGGCGCGGGGAGACCCAGTACTTC
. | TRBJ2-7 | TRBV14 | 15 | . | CASSQDSQQYYEQYF | TGTGCCAGCAGCCAGGACAGCCAGCAGTACTACGAGCAGTACTTC
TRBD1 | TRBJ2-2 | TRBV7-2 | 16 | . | CASSVTGQLNTGELFF | TGTGCCAGCAGCGTGACGGGACAGCTGAACACCGGGGAGCTGTTTTTT
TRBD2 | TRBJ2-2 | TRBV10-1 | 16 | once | CASSESTSGAPGELFF | TGCGCCAGCAGTGAGTCGACCAGCGGGGCTCCCGGGGAGCTGTTTTTT
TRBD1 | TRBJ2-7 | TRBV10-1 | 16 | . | CASMPRTGTAIYEQYF | TGCGCCAGCATGCCCAGGACAGGAACAGCAATCTACGAGCAGTACTTC
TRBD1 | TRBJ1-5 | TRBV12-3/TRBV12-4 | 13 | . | CASRIRGRGPQHF | TGTGCCAGCAGGATAAGGGGGCGTGGGCCCCAGCATTTT
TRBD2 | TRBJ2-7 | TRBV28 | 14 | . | CASSLWGRANEQYF | TGTGCCAGCAGTTTATGGGGGAGGGCCAACGAGCAGTACTTC
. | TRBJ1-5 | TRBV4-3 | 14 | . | CARCTDISNQPQHF | TGCGCCAGGTGTACCGACATTAGCAATCAGCCCCAGCATTTT
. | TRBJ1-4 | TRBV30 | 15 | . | CAWSAGFPQREKLFF | TGTGCCTGGAGTGCCGGGTTCCCGCAGAGGGAAAAACTGTTTTTT
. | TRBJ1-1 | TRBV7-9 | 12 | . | CASSTTDREAFF | TGTGCCAGCAGCACCACCGACAGAGAAGCTTTCTTT
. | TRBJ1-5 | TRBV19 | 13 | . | CASSIIGDQPQHF | TGTGCCAGTAGTATAATAGGGGATCAGCCCCAGCATTTT
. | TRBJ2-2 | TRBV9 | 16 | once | CASSVALERNTGELFF | TGTGCCAGCAGCGTAGCTTTAGAGCGGAACACCGGGGAGCTGTTTTTT
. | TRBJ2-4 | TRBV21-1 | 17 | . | CASSKGGRVLAKNIQYF | TGTGCCAGCAGCAAAGGTGGCAGGGTACTAGCCAAAAACATTCAGTACTTC
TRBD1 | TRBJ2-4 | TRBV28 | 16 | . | CASSRPGQGSADIQYF | TGTGCCAGCAGTCGGCCGGGACAGGGGTCGGCGGACATTCAGTACTTC
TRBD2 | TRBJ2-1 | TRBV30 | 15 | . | CAWTPPTSGRNEQFF | TGTGCCTGGACCCCTCCCACTAGCGGGAGAAATGAGCAGTTCTTC
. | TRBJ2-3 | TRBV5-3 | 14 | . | CARRPWTSTDTQYF | TGTGCCAGAAGGCCTTGGACTAGCACAGATACGCAGTATTTT
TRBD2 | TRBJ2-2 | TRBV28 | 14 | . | CASSFRTSAGELFF | TGTGCCAGCAGTTTTCGGACTAGCGCCGGGGAGCTGTTTTTT
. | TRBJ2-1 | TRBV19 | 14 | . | CASTPRVVYNEQFF | TGTGCCAGTACCCCCCGGGTAGTATACAATGAGCAGTTCTTC
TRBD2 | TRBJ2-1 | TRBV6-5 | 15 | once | CASHPNGLAANEQFF | TGTGCCAGCCACCCGAATGGGCTAGCGGCCAATGAGCAGTTCTTC
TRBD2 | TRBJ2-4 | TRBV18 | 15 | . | CASSPPGLAENIQYF | TGTGCCAGCTCACCGCCCGGACTAGCGGAAAACATTCAGTACTTC
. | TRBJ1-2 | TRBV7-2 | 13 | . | CASSLNQVGGYTF | TGTGCCAGCAGCTTAAATCAAGTCGGTGGCTACACCTTC
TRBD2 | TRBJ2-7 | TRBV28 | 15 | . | CASSSPTSGTYEQYF | TGTGCCAGCAGTTCACCGACTAGCGGGACCTACGAGCAGTACTTC
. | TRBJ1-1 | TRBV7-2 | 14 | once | CASSQGGVNTEAFF | TGTGCCAGCAGCCAAGGGGGAGTGAACACTGAAGCTTTCTTT
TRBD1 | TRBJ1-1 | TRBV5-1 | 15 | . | CASSLGSGGYDEAFF | TGCGCCAGCAGCTTGGGCTCAGGGGGCTATGATGAAGCTTTCTTT
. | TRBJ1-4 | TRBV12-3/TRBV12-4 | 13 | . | CASSFRSEEKLFF | TGTGCCAGCAGTTTTCGGTCGGAGGAAAAACTGTTTTTT
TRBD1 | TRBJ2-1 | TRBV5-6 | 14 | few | CASSRAGGNNEQFF | TGTGCCAGCAGTCGTGCAGGGGGCAACAATGAGCAGTTCTTC
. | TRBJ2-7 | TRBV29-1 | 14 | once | CSVVRTSSSGEQYF | TGCAGCGTTGTTCGGACATCATCCTCAGGCGAGCAGTACTTC
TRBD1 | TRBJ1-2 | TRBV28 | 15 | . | CASSSPTGGSGGYTF | TGTGCCAGCAGTTCTCCGACAGGGGGAAGCGGTGGCTACACCTTC
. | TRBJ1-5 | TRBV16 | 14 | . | CASSQLGGDQPQHF | TGTGCCAGCAGCCAATTGGGGGGAGACCAGCCCCAGCATTTT
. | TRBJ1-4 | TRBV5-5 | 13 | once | CASNIAGREKLFF | TGTGCCAGCAATATTGCGGGGAGGGAAAAACTGTTTTTT
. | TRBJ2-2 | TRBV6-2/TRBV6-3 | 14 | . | CASSPRGAGRELFF | TGTGCCAGCAGTCCCCGGGGGGCCGGGAGGGAGCTGTTTTTT
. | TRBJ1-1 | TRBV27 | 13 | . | CASSLYGGAQAFF | TGTGCCAGCAGTTTATATGGCGGGGCTCAGGCTTTCTTT
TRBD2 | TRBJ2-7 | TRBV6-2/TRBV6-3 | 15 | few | CASSLAGRSSYEQYF | TGTGCCAGCAGCTTAGCGGGAAGGAGCTCCTACGAGCAGTACTTC
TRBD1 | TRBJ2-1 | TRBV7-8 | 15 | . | CASSRTGESYNEQFF | TGTGCCAGCAGCCGTACAGGGGAATCCTACAATGAGCAGTTCTTC
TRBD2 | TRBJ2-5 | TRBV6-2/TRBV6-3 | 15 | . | CASSYPGGIQETQYF | TGTGCCAGCAGTTACCCGGGGGGAATACAAGAGACCCAGTACTTC
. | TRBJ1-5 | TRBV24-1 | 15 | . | CATRKAGVCNQPQHF | TGTGCCACCAGAAAGGCAGGGGTCTGCAATCAGCCCCAGCATTTT
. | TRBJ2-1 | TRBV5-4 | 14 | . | CASSSPTGDNEQFF | TGTGCCAGCAGCTCCCCGACGGGAGACAATGAGCAGTTCTTC
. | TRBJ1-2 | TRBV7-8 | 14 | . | CASSPERGLGGYTF | TGTGCCAGCAGCCCAGAGAGAGGTTTGGGTGGCTACACCTTC
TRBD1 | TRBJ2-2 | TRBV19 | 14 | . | CASTGTGGTGELFF | TGTGCCAGTACCGGGACAGGGGGTACCGGGGAGCTGTTTTTT
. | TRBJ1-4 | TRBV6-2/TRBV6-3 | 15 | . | CASSYGLQTNEKLFF | TGTGCCAGCAGTTATGGACTACAAACTAATGAAAAACTGTTTTTT
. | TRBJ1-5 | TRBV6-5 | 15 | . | CASSYSGQGNQPQHF | TGTGCCAGCAGTTACTCCGGTCAGGGTAATCAGCCCCAGCATTTT